This T cell receptor beta chain was recovered during a study of Graves' ophthalmopathy and Graves' hyperthyroidism. Overall study context: Before any treatment was given, at initial diagnosis, peripheral blood was collected.

This clonotype has at least ten counts. RNA transcripts yielded amplified TCR beta CDR3 regions. RT-PCR was first run with HTBI primers, then multiplex PCR in a second round. TCRdb processed the multiplex PCR reads anew with MiXCR; each CDR3 protein has one entry. The sample lists 400,000 to 450,000 distinct CDR3 sequences, around a fifth occurring once. The CDR3 contains 13 residues. Germline trimming cut 6 bases from V and 6 bases from J; bases unmatched to any gene: 4. The V and J genes are TRBV12-3 or TRBV12-4 and TRBJ2-2; TRBD2 agrees at 7 bases. The TCR was taken from a woman under 30 with stable Graves' hyperthyroidism. Sequencing was performed on peripheral blood. The CDR3 loop is CASRGEGPGELFF. In DNA, the CDR3 is TGTGCCAGCAGAGGGGAGGGCCCCGGGGAGCTGTTTTTT.